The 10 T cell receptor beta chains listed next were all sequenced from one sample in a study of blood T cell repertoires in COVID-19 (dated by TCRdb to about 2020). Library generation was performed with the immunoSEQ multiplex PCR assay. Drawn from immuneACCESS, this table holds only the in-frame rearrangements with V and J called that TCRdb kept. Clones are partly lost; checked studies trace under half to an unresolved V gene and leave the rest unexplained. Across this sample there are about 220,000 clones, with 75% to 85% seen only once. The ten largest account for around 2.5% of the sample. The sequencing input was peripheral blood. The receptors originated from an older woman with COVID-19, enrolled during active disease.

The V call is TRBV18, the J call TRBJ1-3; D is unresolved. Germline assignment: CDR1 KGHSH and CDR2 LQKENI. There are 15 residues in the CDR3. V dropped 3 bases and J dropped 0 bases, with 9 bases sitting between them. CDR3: CASSPLQFSGNTIYF. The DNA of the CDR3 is TGTGCCAGCTCACCCCTACAGTTCTCTGGAAACACCATATATTTT.

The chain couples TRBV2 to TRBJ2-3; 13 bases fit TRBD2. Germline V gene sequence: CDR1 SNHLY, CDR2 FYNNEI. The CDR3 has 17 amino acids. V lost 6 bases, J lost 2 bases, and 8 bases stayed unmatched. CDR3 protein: CASRLRLAGGNTDTQYF. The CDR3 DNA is TGTGCCAGCAGACTACGACTAGCGGGAGGTAACACAGATACGCAGTATTTT. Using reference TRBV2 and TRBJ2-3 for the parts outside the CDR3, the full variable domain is EPEVTQTPSHQVTQMGQEVILRCVPISNHLYFYWYRQILGQKVEFLVSFYNNEISEKSEIFDDQFSVERPDGSNFTLKIRSTKLEDSAMYFCASRLRLAGGNTDTQYFGPGTRLTVL.

In DNA, the CDR3 is TGTGCCAGCAGTGTGGCGGGACAGGTCTTTTCCGGGGAGCTGTTTTTT. Its protein product is CASSVAGQVFSGELFF. The chain carries TRBV2 and TRBJ2-2; 8 positions agree with TRBD1. Germline V gene data show CDR1 as SNHLY and CDR2 as FYNNEI. CDR3 length: 16 amino acids. V shed 4 bases, J shed 6 bases, and the junction held 10 bases outside the gene matches.

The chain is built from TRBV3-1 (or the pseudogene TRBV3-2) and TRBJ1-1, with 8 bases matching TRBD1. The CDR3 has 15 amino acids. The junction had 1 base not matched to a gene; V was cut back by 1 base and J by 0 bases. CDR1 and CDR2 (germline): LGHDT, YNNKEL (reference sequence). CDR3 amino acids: CASSQGGQVNTEAFF. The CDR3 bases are TGTGCCAGCAGCCAAGGGGGACAGGTGAACACTGAAGCTTTCTTT.

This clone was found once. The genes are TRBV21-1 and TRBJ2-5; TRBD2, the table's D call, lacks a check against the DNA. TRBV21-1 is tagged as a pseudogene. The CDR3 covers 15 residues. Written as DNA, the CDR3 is TGTGCCAGCAGCAAGAGTGAAGAGAGACAAGAGACCCAGTACTTC. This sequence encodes CASSKSEERQETQYF.

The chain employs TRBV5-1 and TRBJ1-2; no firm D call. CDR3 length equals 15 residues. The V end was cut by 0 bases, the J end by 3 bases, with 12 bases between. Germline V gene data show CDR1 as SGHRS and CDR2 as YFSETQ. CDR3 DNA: TGCGCCAGCAGCTTGGATTCCTCTCGGGACTATGGCTACACCTTC. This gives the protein CASSLDSSRDYGYTF.

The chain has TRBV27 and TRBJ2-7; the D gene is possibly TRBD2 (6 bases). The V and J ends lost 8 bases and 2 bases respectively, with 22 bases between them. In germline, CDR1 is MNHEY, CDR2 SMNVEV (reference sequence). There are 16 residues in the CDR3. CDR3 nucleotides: TGTGCCAGCCCACTTCCTCGGGGGACGGGGACCTACGAGCAGTACTTC. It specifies CASPLPRGTGTYEQYF.

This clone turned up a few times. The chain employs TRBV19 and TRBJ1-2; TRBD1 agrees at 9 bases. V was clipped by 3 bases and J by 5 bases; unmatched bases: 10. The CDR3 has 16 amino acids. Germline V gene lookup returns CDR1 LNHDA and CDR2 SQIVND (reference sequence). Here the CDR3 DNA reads TGTGCCAGTAGTATCCAGACAGGGGGTTCTAGATATGGCTACACCTTC. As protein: CASSIQTGGSRYGYTF.

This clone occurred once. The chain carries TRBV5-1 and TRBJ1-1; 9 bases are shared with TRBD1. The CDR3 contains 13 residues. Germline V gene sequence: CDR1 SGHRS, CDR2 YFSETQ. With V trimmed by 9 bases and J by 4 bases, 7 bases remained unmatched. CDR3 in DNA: TGCGCCACTACATTGGGACAGGGCACTGAAGCTTTCTTT. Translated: CATTLGQGTEAFF.

The CDR3 region has the DNA TGTGCCAGCAGTCCCACAGGGGCTGGGGTCCAAGAGACCCAGTACTTC. It encodes CASSPTGAGVQETQYF. The chain uses TRBV5-6 and TRBJ2-5, with 7 bases identical to TRBD1. The CDR3 length is 16 residues. The V segment lost 5 bases and the J segment 1 base; nucleotides outside the gene matches: 11. Germline CDR1 is SGHDT and CDR2 is YYEEEE.